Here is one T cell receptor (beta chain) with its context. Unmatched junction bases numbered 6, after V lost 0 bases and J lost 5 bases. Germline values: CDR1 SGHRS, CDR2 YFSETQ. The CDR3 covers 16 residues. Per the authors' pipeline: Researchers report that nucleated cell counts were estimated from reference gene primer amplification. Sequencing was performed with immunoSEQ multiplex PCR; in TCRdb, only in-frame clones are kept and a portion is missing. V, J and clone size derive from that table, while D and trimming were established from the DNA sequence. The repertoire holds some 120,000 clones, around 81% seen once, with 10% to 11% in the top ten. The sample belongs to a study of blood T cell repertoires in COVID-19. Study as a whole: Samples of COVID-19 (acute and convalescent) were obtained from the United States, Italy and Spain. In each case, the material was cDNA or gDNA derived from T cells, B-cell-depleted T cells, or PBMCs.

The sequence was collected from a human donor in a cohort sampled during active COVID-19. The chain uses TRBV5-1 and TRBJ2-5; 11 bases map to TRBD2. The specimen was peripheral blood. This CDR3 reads CASSLVSGGAEETQYF. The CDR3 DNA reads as TGCGCCAGCAGCTTGGTTAGCGGGGGGGCCGAGGAGACCCAGTACTTC.